This T cell receptor (beta chain) was captured in a study of blood T cell repertoires in COVID-19. Study context: Sites in the United States, Italy and Spain provided acute and convalescent COVID-19 samples.

In the authors' methods: Amplification of reference gene primers provided the estimated nucleated cell counts. The method was immunoSEQ multiplex PCR; TCRdb's version includes in-frame clones alone and lacks a portion of them. V, J and clone size are those of that table, while D and trimming were read from the DNA. Among almost 350,000 clones listed, roughly 90% were seen once. The germline V and J ends were trimmed by 2 bases and 0 bases, with 11 bases remaining between them. The CDR3 is 15 amino acids. Germline lookup yields CDR1 GTSNPN and CDR2 SVGIG (reference sequence). Seattle's cohort entered during active infection and was followed longitudinally.

The chain carries TRBV30 and TRBJ2-1, with D unresolved. The sample taken for sequencing was peripheral blood. The TCR was taken from a woman in her sixties with COVID-19, enrolled during active disease. The CDR3 sequence: CAWSIRSSSYNEQFF. CDR3 bases: TGTGCCTGGAGTATCCGGAGTAGCTCCTACAATGAGCAGTTCTTC.